The 4 T cell receptor beta chains below all came from one sample that was sequenced in a study of blood T cell repertoires in COVID-19. Assay: immunoSEQ multiplex PCR; the TCRdb copy retains only in-frame clones and omits some. In the table there are over 110,000 clones, approximately 88% of which are singletons. Sequencing was done on a sample of peripheral blood. All receptors come from a woman in her forties or fifties with acute or convalescent COVID-19.

The gene calls are TRBV3-1 (or the pseudogene TRBV3-2) and TRBJ1-3, with 7 bases that match TRBD1. The germline V gene has CDR1 LGHDT and CDR2 YNNKEL (reference sequence). The length of the CDR3 is 17 residues. After removal of 0 bases from V and 4 bases from J, the junction contained 9 bases not matched to a gene. The CDR3 DNA reads as TGTGCCAGCAGCCAAGAACTACAGGGGACCTTCGGAAACACCATATATTTT. Residues: CASSQELQGTFGNTIYF.

The chain links TRBV5-1 to TRBJ2-5; 9 bases line up with TRBD2. This CDR3 spans 15 amino acids. Looked up from germline, CDR1 is SGHRS and CDR2 is YFSETQ. V gave up 4 bases and J gave up 3 bases; unmatched junction bases: 7. The CDR3 here is CASSVLAGSEETQYF. Written as DNA, the CDR3 is TGCGCCAGCAGCGTGCTAGCGGGAAGTGAAGAGACCCAGTACTTC.

The chain carries TRBV12-5 and TRBJ2-4; no clear D. The CDR3 consists of 15 residues. In germline, CDR1 is LGHNT, CDR2 FRNRAP. V gave up 3 bases and J gave up 0 bases, with 9 bases separating them. CDR3 residues: CASGFQVIAKNIQYF. Written as DNA, the CDR3 is TGTGCTAGTGGTTTCCAGGTAATAGCCAAAAACATTCAGTACTTC. Supplemented by reference TRBV12-5 and TRBJ2-4, the full variable domain reads DARVTQTPRHKVTEMGQEVTMRCQPILGHNTVFWYRQTMMQGLELLAYFRNRAPLDDSGMPKDRFSAEMPDATLATLKIQPSEPRDSAVYFCASGFQVIAKNIQYFGAGTRLSVL.

The gene calls are TRBV27 and TRBJ1-1; tentatively, D is TRBD1 (5 bases). CDR3 length: 13 residues. Germline V gene data show CDR1 as MNHEY and CDR2 as SMNVEV (reference sequence). Trimming took 6 bases from V and 5 from J, leaving 13 bases between them. The CDR3 sequence is CASSLGRRTEAFF. The CDR3 nucleotides are TGTGCCAGCAGCCTGGGGCGAAGGACTGAAGCTTTCTTT.